One sample yielded the 10 T cell receptor beta chains listed below, sequenced in a study of T cells in Graves' hyperthyroidism and ophthalmopathy. Amplified TCR beta CDR3 regions came from RNA transcripts. Carried out on the TCR CDR3, a first-round RT-PCR used the HTBI primer set. TCRdb itself ran the multiplex PCR reads through MiXCR, one entry per CDR3 protein. The repertoire has around 290,000 distinct CDR3 sequences, 15% to 20% of them found once; the top ten carry about 50%. The sequenced material came from blood. These receptors came from a woman aged 55 to 70 with Graves' ophthalmopathy.

In the case of this clonotype: An end of the junction does not agree with germline; a read error may underlie this. The J gene is TRBJ2-5, the V gene TRBV7-7; D is uncertain. The CDR3 loop spans 13 amino acids. CDR1 is SSHAT and CDR2 is FNYEAQ in the germline V gene (reference sequence). The chain's CDR3 is CASSSVREETQYF. In DNA form, the CDR3 reads TGTGCTAGCAGCTCCGTTAGAGAGGAGACCCAGTACTTC.

With regard to this clonotype: This may stem from a read error, because a much larger clone lies one nucleotide away. DNA of the CDR3: TGTGCCAGCAGCACGACTAGCGGGAGGTACAATGAGCAGTACTTC. It codes for CASSTTSGRYNEQYF. The V gene is TRBV9, the J gene TRBJ2-1; TRBD2 aligns across 13 bases. The end of the DNA fits TRBJ2-7 better, so the J call may be wrong. The length of the CDR3 is 15 residues. Germline assignment: CDR1 SGDLS and CDR2 YYNGEE.

This chain connects TRBV7-2 to TRBJ2-1, with D tentatively TRBD2 (6 bases). Between the trimmed V and J ends, which lost 6 bases and 8 bases, there was a span of 11 bases. This CDR3 has 12 residues. Germline assignment: CDR1 SGHTA and CDR2 FQGNSA. CDR3 DNA: TGTGCCAGCAGTGGAGGGATCTATGAGCAGTTCTTC. Translated, it gives CASSGGIYEQFF.

The CDR3 spells CASSEKIQMNTEAFF. The DNA for the CDR3 is TGTGCCAGCAGCGAAAAGATCCAGATGAACACTGAAGCTTTCTTT. The chain recombines TRBV11-1 with TRBJ1-1; D gene uncertain. Germline V gene sequence: CDR1 SGHAT, CDR2 FQDESV (reference sequence). CDR3 size: 15 residues. Between the trimmed V and J ends, which lost 5 bases and 0 bases, there was a span of 13 bases. Full variable domain (remainder filled in from reference TRBV11-1 and TRBJ1-1): EAEVAQSPRYKITEKSQAVAFWCDPISGHATLYWYRQILGQGPELLVQFQDESVVDDSQLPKDRFSAERLKGVDSTLKIQPAELGDSAMYLCASSEKIQMNTEAFFGQGTRLTVV.

This clonotype came up a few times. The gene calls are TRBV20-1 and TRBJ2-1, with 8 nucleotides matching TRBD2. Trimming took 6 bases from V and 2 from J; bases not matched to a gene: 6. Germline V gives CDR1 DFQATT, CDR2 SNEGSKA (reference sequence). CDR3 length equals 14 residues. The CDR3 sequence: CSATGSGTYNEQFF. The CDR3 bases are TGCAGTGCCACCGGTAGCGGGACCTACAATGAGCAGTTCTTC.

This clonotype was detected many times. The chain links TRBV15 to TRBJ1-5; no clear D. V lost 0 bases and J 3 bases, leaving 15 bases between the germline ends. The CDR3 is 17 residues long. Germline CDR1 is LNHNV and CDR2 is YYDKDF (reference sequence). CDR3 in DNA: TGTGCCACCAGCAGAGATCTCTCAGGTGGCCTCAATCAGCCCCAGCATTTT. Translating it yields CATSRDLSGGLNQPQHF.

This clonotype was observed once. A much larger clonotype is one base distant, so this may be a read error. The gene calls are TRBV28 and TRBJ1-5; TRBD1 is a possible D gene (5 bases). Deletions cut 6 bases from V and 2 bases from J, with 14 bases between. CDR1 is MDHEN and CDR2 is SYDVKM in the germline V gene. This CDR3 is built from 15 residues. The CDR3 coding sequence is TGTGCCAGCAGCCCCTATCCGACAGGCAATCAGCCCCAGCATTTT. Amino acids: CASSPYPTGNQPQHF.

This clonotype has ten or more counts. This rearrangement joins TRBV2 to TRBJ2-5; 8 positions match TRBD2. From germline, CDR1 is SNHLY and CDR2 FYNNEI. CDR3 size: 12 residues. V shed 5 bases and J 14 bases; nucleotides not matched to a gene: 10. The CDR3, as DNA: TGTGCCAGCAGTTTTAGCGGGGAGTTGGGATACTTC. Translation: CASSFSGELGYF. The full variable domain, in which reference TRBV2 and TRBJ2-5 provide the parts outside the CDR3, is EPEVTQTPSHQVTQMGQEVILRCVPISNHLYFYWYRQILGQKVEFLVSFYNNEISEKSEIFDDQFSVERPDGSNFTLKIRSTKLEDSAMYFCASSFSGELGYFGPGTRLLVL.

This sequence joins TRBV7-2 and TRBJ2-1; 11 bases fit TRBD2. Unmatched junction bases numbered 7, after V lost 6 bases and J lost 6 bases. This CDR3 has 15 amino acids. The germline CDR1 and CDR2 sequences are SGHTA and FQGNSA. The CDR3 DNA reads as TGTGCCAGCAGACGAACCCTAGCGGGAGGCAATGAGCAGTTCTTC. Translating gives CASRRTLAGGNEQFF.

This clonotype was observed many times. The chain uses TRBV12-3 or TRBV12-4 and TRBJ2-1; D perhaps matches TRBD2 (6 bases). Trimming left V 4 bases short and J 9 bases short, with 19 bases between. The CDR3 totals 15 residues. Here the CDR3 DNA reads TGTGCCAGCAGTTCCCCCTGGGGGGTCGGAGGTGAGCAGTTCTTC. Residues: CASSSPWGVGGEQFF.